The rows below give T cell receptor beta chains drawn from one sample of a study of cytomegalovirus exposure and HLA in healthy donors. TCRdb's copy holds only in-frame clones and misses some; the assay was immunoSEQ multiplex PCR. The sample carries some 120,000 clones, 74% recorded once. The material sequenced was PBMCs. These receptors all come from a woman in her forties or fifties in good health and CMV-seropositive. CDR3s include the opening cysteine and the closing phenylalanine or tryptophan. D genes are given only for firm matches. Clone size is stated in some rows and not others, as once, few, many or a class when expanded.

J gene,clone size,V gene,D gene,CDR3 protein,CDR3 DNA
TRBJ2-7,once,TRBV11-2,TRBD1,CASSSPDRALTYEQYF,TGTGCCAGCAGCTCCCCAGACAGGGCTCTAACGTACGAGCAGTACTTC
TRBJ1-6,-,TRBV5-1,TRBD1,CASSLKGGRDITPLHF,TGCGCCAGCAGCCTAAAAGGGGGCAGGGACATAACACCCCTCCACTTT
TRBJ2-2,-,TRBV19,-,CASNGGADTGELFF,TGTGCCAGTAATGGGGGGGCCGACACCGGGGAGCTGTTTTTT
TRBJ2-3,-,TRBV6-1,-,CASKWGGPDTQYF,TGTGCCAGCAAGTGGGGGGGCCCAGATACGCAGTATTTT
TRBJ1-1,few,TRBV9,-,CASSRAGNTEAFF,TGTGCCAGCAGCCGGGCGGGGAACACTGAAGCTTTCTTT
TRBJ2-5,few,TRBV13,TRBD2,CASKLAGSGGVQETQYF,TGTGCCAGCAAGCTAGCCGGGAGCGGGGGGGTACAAGAGACCCAGTACTTC
TRBJ2-2,-,TRBV27,-,CASSLMGHSGELFF,TGTGCCAGCAGTTTAATGGGGCATTCCGGGGAGCTGTTTTTT
TRBJ2-2,-,TRBV10-2,-,CASSTFQGPGELFF,TGCGCCAGCAGTACCTTTCAGGGTCCCGGGGAGCTGTTTTTT
TRBJ2-1,-,TRBV27,TRBD1,CASSSRGGTGPHNEQFF,TGTGCCAGCAGTTCCCGGGGAGGGACAGGGCCCCACAATGAGCAGTTCTTC
TRBJ2-7,-,TRBV7-2,-,CASGRANSYEQYF,TGTGCCAGCGGGCGGGCCAATTCCTACGAGCAGTACTTC
TRBJ2-3,-,TRBV29-1,TRBD1,CSEQGAADTQYF,TGCAGCGAACAGGGGGCCGCAGATACGCAGTATTTT
TRBJ1-2,-,TRBV5-8,TRBD1,CASRSTGTGGSGYTF,TGTGCCAGCAGGTCGACCGGGACAGGGGGGAGCGGCTACACCTTC
TRBJ1-2,-,TRBV4-1,-,CASSQVSVAYGYTF,TGCGCCAGCAGCCAAGTCTCAGTAGCCTATGGCTACACCTTC
TRBJ2-5,-,TRBV15,-,CAIESGSAKETQYF,TGTGCCATCGAGAGTGGTAGCGCCAAAGAGACCCAGTACTTC
TRBJ2-5,-,TRBV30,-,CAWSPVTAQETQYF,TGTGCCTGGAGTCCCGTGACAGCCCAAGAGACCCAGTACTTC
TRBJ1-3,-,TRBV21-1,-,CASSKNSRIPGNTIYF,TGTGCCAGCAGCAAAAACAGTAGGATACCGGGAAACACCATATATTTT
TRBJ2-6,-,TRBV6-5,TRBD1,CASRTGSGANVLTF,TGTGCCAGCAGGACAGGGTCAGGGGCCAACGTCCTGACTTTC
TRBJ1-2,-,TRBV2,-,CARMGAGIDGYTF,TGTGCCAGGATGGGGGCAGGGATAGATGGCTACACCTTC
TRBJ2-2,-,TRBV5-1,TRBD2,CASSLGGLAGLNTGELFF,TGCGCCAGCAGCCTGGGAGGACTAGCAGGCTTGAACACCGGGGAGCTGTTTTTT
TRBJ2-3,-,TRBV9,-,CASSARRWSGESSTDTQYF,TGTGCCAGCAGCGCTAGGAGGTGGTCCGGGGAATCTAGCACAGATACGCAGTATTTT
TRBJ2-7,once,TRBV7-9,TRBD2,CASSSGTSDEQYF,TGTGCCAGCAGCTCCGGGACTAGCGACGAGCAGTACTTC
TRBJ2-2,-,TRBV2,TRBD1,CASSLDRVDTGELFF,TGTGCCAGCAGCTTAGACAGGGTAGACACCGGGGAGCTGTTTTTT
TRBJ1-1,-,TRBV27,TRBD1,CASSLRDRVAEAFF,TGTGCCAGCAGTTTACGGGACAGGGTTGCTGAAGCTTTCTTT
TRBJ2-4,-,TRBV4-1,-,CASSQEGQGAKNIQYF,TGCGCCAGCAGCCAAGAGGGGCAGGGAGCCAAAAACATTCAGTACTTC
TRBJ2-5,once,TRBV5-1,TRBD1,CASSSPGQGSETQYF,TGCGCCAGCAGCTCCCCGGGACAGGGCTCCGAGACCCAGTACTTC
TRBJ1-3,-,TRBV5-4,TRBD1,CASSRQGAWGNTIYF,TGTGCCAGCAGCCGACAGGGGGCGTGGGGAAACACCATATATTTT
TRBJ1-1,-,TRBV7-8,-,CASSPSGTATEAFF,TGTGCCAGCAGCCCCAGCGGGACGGCCACTGAAGCTTTCTTT
TRBJ2-5,-,TRBV21-1,-,CASRVRDRGHQETQYF,TGTGCCAGCAGGGTTCGGGACAGGGGGCACCAAGAGACCCAGTACTTC
TRBJ2-1,-,TRBV10-3,-,CAISATNEQFF,TGTGCCATCAGTGCCACTAATGAGCAGTTCTTC
TRBJ2-1,-,TRBV15,-,CATSSEQGGVYNEQFF,TGTGCCACCAGCAGTGAACAGGGTGGGGTCTACAATGAGCAGTTCTTC
TRBJ1-5,-,TRBV7-8,-,CASSLRRTDNQPQHF,TGTGCCAGCAGCCTAAGACGGACAGACAATCAGCCCCAGCATTTT
TRBJ2-3,-,TRBV7-9,TRBD2,CASNLGLAGGSDTQYF,TGTGCCTCCAACCTCGGGCTAGCGGGGGGATCAGATACGCAGTATTTT
TRBJ1-2,-,TRBV6-1,TRBD1,CASRGTGVYGYTF,TGTGCCAGCAGGGGGACAGGGGTCTATGGCTACACCTTC
TRBJ2-1,few,TRBV29-1,TRBD2,CSGTRGSGGHNEQFF,TGCAGCGGGACCCGTGGGAGCGGGGGGCACAATGAGCAGTTCTTC
TRBJ1-6,-,TRBV11-3,-,CASSLEGARRAPLHF,TGTGCCAGCAGCTTAGAGGGGGCCCGTAGGGCACCCCTCCACTTT
TRBJ2-5,-,TRBV4-1,TRBD2,CASSQEAGASGGGTAETQYF,TGCGCCAGCAGCCAAGAAGCGGGAGCTAGCGGGGGGGGAACGGCGGAGACCCAGTACTTC
TRBJ2-4,-,TRBV4-1,TRBD1,CASSQGGQSDIQYF,TGCGCCAGCAGCCAAGGGGGACAGTCAGACATTCAGTACTTC
TRBJ2-7,-,TRBV7-8,-,CASSLGVSGYEQYF,TGTGCCAGCAGCTTAGGGGTGAGCGGCTACGAGCAGTACTTC
TRBJ1-2,-,TRBV4-3,TRBD1,CASSGRDRDYGYPF,TGCGCCAGCAGCGGCCGGGACAGGGATTATGGCTACCCCTTC
TRBJ1-5,few,TRBV6-5,TRBD1,CASSQTSQGGQPQHF,TGTGCCAGCAGTCAAACCTCACAGGGGGGTCAGCCCCAGCATTTT